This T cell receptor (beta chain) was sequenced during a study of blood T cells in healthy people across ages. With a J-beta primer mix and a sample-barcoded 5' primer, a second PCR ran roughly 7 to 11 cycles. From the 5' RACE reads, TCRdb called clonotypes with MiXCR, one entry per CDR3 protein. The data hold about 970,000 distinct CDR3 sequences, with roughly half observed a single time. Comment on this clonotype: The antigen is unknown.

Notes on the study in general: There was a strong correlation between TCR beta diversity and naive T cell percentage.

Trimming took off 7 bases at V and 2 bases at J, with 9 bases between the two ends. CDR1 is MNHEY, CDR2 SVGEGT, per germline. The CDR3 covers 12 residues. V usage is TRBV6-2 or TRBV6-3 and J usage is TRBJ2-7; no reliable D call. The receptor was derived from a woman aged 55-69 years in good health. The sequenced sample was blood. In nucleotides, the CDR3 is TGTGCCAGCAACCTGAGAACCTACGAGCAGTACTTC. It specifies CASNLRTYEQYF.